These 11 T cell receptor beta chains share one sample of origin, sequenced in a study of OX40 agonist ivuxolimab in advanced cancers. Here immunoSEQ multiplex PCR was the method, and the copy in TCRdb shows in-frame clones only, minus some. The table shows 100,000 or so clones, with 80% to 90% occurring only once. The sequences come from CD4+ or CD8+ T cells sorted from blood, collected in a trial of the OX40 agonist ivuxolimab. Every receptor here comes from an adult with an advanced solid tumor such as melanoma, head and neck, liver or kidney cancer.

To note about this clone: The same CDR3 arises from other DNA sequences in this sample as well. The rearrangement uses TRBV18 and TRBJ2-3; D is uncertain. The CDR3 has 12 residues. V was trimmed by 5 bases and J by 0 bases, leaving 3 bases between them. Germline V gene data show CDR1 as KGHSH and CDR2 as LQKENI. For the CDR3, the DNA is TGTGCCAGCTCAGCGAGCACAGATACGCAGTATTTT. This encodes CASSASTDTQYF.

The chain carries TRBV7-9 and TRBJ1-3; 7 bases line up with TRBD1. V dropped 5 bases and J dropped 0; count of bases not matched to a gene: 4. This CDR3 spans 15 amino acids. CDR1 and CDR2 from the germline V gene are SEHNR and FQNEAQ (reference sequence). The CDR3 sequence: CASSAGGVSGNTIYF. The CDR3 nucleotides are TGTGCCAGCAGCGCAGGGGGTGTCTCTGGAAACACCATATATTTT.

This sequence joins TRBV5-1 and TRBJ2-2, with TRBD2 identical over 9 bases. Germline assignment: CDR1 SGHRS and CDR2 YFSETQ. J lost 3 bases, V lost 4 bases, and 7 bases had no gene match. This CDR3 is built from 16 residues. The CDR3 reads CASSLVAGDYTGELFF. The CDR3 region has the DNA TGCGCCAGCAGCCTCGTAGCGGGGGACTACACCGGGGAGCTGTTTTTT.

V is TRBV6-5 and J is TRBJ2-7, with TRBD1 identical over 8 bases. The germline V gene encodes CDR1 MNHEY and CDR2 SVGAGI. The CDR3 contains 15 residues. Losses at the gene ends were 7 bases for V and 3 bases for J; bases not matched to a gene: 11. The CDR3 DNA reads TGTGCCAGCACCAAGACCTGGGACAGGCACTACGAGCAGTACTTC. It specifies CASTKTWDRHYEQYF.

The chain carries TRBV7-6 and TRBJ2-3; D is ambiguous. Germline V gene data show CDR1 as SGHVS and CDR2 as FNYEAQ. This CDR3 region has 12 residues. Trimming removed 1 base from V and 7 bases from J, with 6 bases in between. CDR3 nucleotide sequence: TGTGCCAGCAGCTTAGATCCTAATACGCAGTATTTT. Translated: CASSLDPNTQYF.

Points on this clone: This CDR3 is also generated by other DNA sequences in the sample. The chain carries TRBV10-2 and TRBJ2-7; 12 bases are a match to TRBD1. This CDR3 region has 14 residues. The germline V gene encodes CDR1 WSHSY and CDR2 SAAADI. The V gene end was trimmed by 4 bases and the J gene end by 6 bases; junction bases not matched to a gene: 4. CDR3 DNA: TGCGCCAGCAGTGCGGGACAGGGGGCAGGCGAGCAGTACTTC. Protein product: CASSAGQGAGEQYF.

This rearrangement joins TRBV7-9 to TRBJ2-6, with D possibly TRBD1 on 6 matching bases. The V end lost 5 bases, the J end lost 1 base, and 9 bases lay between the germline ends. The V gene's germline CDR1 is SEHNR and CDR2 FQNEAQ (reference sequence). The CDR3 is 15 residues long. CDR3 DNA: TGTGCCAGCAGCCGTGGACAGTCTGGGGCCAACGTCCTGACTTTC. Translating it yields CASSRGQSGANVLTF.

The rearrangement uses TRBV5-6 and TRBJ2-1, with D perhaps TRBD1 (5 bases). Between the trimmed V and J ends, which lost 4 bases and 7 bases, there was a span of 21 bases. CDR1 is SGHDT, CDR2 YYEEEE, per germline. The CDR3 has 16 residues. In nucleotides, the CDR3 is TGTGCCAGCAGCCCTACGGAGAACAGGTGGCAAAATGAGCAGTTCTTC. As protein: CASSPTENRWQNEQFF.

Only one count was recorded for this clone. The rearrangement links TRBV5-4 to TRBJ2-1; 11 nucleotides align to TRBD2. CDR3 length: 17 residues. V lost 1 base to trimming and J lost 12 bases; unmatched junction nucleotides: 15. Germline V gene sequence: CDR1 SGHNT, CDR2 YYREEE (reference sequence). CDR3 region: CASSLYLGLAGGSGQFF. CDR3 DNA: TGTGCCAGCAGCTTGTACTTAGGTCTAGCGGGAGGCAGTGGGCAGTTCTTC. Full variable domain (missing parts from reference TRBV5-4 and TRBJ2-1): ETGVTQSPTHLIKTRGQQVTLRCSSQSGHNTVSWYQQALGQGPQFIFQYYREEENGRGNFPPRFSGLQFPNYSSELNVNALELDDSALYLCASSLYLGLAGGSGQFFGPGTRLTVL.

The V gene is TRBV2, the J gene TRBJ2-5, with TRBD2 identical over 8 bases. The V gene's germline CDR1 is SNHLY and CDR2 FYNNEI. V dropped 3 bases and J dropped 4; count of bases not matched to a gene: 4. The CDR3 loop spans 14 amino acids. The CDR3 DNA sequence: TGTGCCAGCAGTGAGAGCGGGAGCACAGAGACCCAGTACTTC. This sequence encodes CASSESGSTETQYF. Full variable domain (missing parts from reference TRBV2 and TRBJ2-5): EPEVTQTPSHQVTQMGQEVILRCVPISNHLYFYWYRQILGQKVEFLVSFYNNEISEKSEIFDDQFSVERPDGSNFTLKIRSTKLEDSAMYFCASSESGSTETQYFGPGTRLLVL.

The CDR3 is CAWTGELAGGPHNEQFF. The CDR3 DNA reads as TGTGCCTGGACAGGGGAACTAGCGGGAGGGCCCCACAATGAGCAGTTCTTC. This chain joins TRBV30 and TRBJ2-1, with 13 bases lining up with TRBD2. The CDR3 covers 17 residues. The germline V gene has CDR1 GTSNPN and CDR2 SVGIG (reference sequence). With V trimmed by 4 bases and J by 5 bases, 11 bases remained unmatched.